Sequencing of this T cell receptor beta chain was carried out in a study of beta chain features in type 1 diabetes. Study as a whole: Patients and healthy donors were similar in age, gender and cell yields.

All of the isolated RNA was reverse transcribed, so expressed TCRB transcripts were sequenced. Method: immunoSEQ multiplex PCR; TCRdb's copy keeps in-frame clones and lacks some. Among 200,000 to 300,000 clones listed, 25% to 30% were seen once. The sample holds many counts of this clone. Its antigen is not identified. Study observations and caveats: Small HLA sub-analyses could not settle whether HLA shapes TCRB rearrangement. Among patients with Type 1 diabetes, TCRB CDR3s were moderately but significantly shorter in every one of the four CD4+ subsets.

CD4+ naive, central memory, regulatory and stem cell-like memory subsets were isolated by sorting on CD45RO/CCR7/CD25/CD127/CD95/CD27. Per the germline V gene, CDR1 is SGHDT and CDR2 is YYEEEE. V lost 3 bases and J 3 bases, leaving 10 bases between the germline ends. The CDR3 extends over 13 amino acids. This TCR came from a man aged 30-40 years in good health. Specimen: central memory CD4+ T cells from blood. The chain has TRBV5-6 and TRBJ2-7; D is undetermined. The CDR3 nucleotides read TGTGCCAGCAGCTGGAACAGTCTCTACGAGCAGTACTTC. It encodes CASSWNSLYEQYF. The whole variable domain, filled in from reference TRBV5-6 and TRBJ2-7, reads DAGVTQSPTHLIKTRGQQVTLRCSPKSGHDTVSWYQQALGQGPQFIFQYYEEEERQRGNFPDRFSGHQFPNYSSELNVNALLLGDSALYLCASSWNSLYEQYFGPGTRLTVT.